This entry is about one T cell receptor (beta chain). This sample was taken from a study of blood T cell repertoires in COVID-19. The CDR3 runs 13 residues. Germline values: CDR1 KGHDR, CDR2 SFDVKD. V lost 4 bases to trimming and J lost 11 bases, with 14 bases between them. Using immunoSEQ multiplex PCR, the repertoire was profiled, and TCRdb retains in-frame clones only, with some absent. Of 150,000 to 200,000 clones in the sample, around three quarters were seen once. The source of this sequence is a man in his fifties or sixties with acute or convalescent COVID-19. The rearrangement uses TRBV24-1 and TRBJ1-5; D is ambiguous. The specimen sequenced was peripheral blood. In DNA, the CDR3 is TGTGCCACCAGTGACCGGGATCTCCGGGCCCAGCATTTT. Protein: CATSDRDLRAQHF.